The next 14 T cell receptor beta chains were all read from a single sample in a study of siplizumab effects on memory and regulatory T cells. Method: immunoSEQ multiplex PCR; TCRdb's copy keeps in-frame clones and lacks some. The sample holds some 65,000 clones, over 70% seen once. Sequenced input: Tregs sorted from blood. The origin of the receptors is a human donor in good health.

The chain has TRBV11-1 and TRBJ2-3, with D tentatively TRBD2 (5 bases). CDR1 is SGHAT and CDR2 is FQDESV in the germline V gene (reference sequence). The V end lost 4 bases, the J end lost 5 bases, and 13 bases lay between the germline ends. This CDR3 contains 14 residues. As DNA, the CDR3 is TGTGCCAGCAGCTCCCGGACTGAGGGAGATACGCAGTATTTT. Amino acids: CASSSRTEGDTQYF. Variable domain in full (rest from reference TRBV11-1 and TRBJ2-3): EAEVAQSPRYKITEKSQAVAFWCDPISGHATLYWYRQILGQGPELLVQFQDESVVDDSQLPKDRFSAERLKGVDSTLKIQPAELGDSAMYLCASSSRTEGDTQYFGPGTRLTVL.

By its share, this clone is medium-sized. This sequence joins TRBV5-6 and TRBJ2-7; no reliable D call. The CDR3 has 12 amino acids. The germline gives CDR1 SGHDT, CDR2 YYEEEE. V lost 1 base to trimming and J lost 6 bases, with 8 bases between them. The CDR3 coding sequence is TGTGCCAGCAGCTTGCGGCCAGGCGAGCAGTACTTC. Translation gives CASSLRPGEQYF. Together with reference TRBV5-6 and TRBJ2-7, the CDR3 gives the full variable domain: DAGVTQSPTHLIKTRGQQVTLRCSPKSGHDTVSWYQQALGQGPQFIFQYYEEEERQRGNFPDRFSGHQFPNYSSELNVNALLLGDSALYLCASSLRPGEQYFGPGTRLTVT.

The chain carries TRBV2 and TRBJ2-1; 10 bases are shared with TRBD2. The CDR3 sequence is 15 residues long. Germline V gives CDR1 SNHLY, CDR2 FYNNEI. With V trimmed by 4 bases and J by 1 base, 1 base remained unmatched. The CDR3: CASSGGLASYNEQFF. DNA for the CDR3: TGTGCCAGCAGTGGGGGACTAGCGTCCTACAATGAGCAGTTCTTC.

The rearrangement uses TRBV2 and TRBJ2-2; D remains ambiguous. This CDR3 is built from 14 residues. Germline V gene lookup returns CDR1 SNHLY and CDR2 FYNNEI. The ends were cut back, 6 bases at V and 3 bases at J, with 11 bases in the middle. The DNA for the CDR3 is TGTGCCAGCAGAGTTCATCCGGACACCGGGGAGCTGTTTTTT. It specifies CASRVHPDTGELFF.

CDR3 region: CASSHRANYGYTF. Written as DNA, the CDR3 is TGTGCCAGCAGTCACAGGGCTAACTATGGCTACACCTTC. The genes are TRBV6-5 and TRBJ1-2; D might be TRBD1 (6 bases). Trimming cost V 5 bases and J 0 bases, with 7 bases left between them. CDR1 and CDR2 (germline): MNHEY, SVGAGI. CDR3 size: 13 residues.

V usage is TRBV10-3 and J usage is TRBJ2-5, with D perhaps TRBD1 (5 bases). This CDR3 is 12 amino acids long. Germline V gives CDR1 ENHRY, CDR2 SYGVKD. Trimming cost V 10 bases and J 3 bases, with 12 bases left between them. The CDR3 reads CATSTAKETQYF. CDR3 DNA sequence: TGTGCCACTTCGACAGCTAAAGAGACCCAGTACTTC.

Ten or more counts support this clone. The chain employs TRBV19 and TRBJ2-7, with 7 bases matching TRBD1. The trim removed 7 bases at V and 3 bases at J, leaving 6 bases unmatched. This CDR3 contains 13 residues. Per germline, CDR1 LNHDA and CDR2 SQIVND (reference sequence). CDR3 nucleotides: TGTGCCAGTAAACCCGGGGACAGCTACGAGCAGTACTTC. Translating it yields CASKPGDSYEQYF.

In regard to this clone: The identical CDR3 is also encoded by other nucleotide sequences in the sample. The chain is built from TRBV19 and TRBJ1-5; 8 nucleotides agree with TRBD1. Germline lookup yields CDR1 LNHDA and CDR2 SQIVND (reference sequence). Trimming at V came to 3 bases and at J to 6 bases, leaving 7 bases not matched to a gene. This CDR3 is built from 15 residues. CDR3 bases: TGTGCCAGTAGTATTGGCAGGGGGCTGGGTCAGCCCCAGCATTTT. Translated: CASSIGRGLGQPQHF.

The chain has TRBV10-3 and TRBJ1-1, with TRBD1 as a possible D gene (6 bases). V shed 3 bases and J shed 3 bases, with 8 bases lying between them. Looked up from germline, CDR1 is ENHRY and CDR2 is SYGVKD. CDR3 length: 13 amino acids. The CDR3 is CAISDKGDTEAFF. In nucleotides, the CDR3 is TGTGCCATCAGTGACAAGGGGGACACTGAAGCTTTCTTT.

The chain combines TRBV11-3 with TRBJ1-1; D call uncertain. Trimming shortened V by 3 bases and J by 2 bases, and 7 bases separated the two germline ends. Germline loops: CDR1 SGHNT, CDR2 YENEEA. The CDR3 runs 13 residues. The DNA for the CDR3 is TGTGCCAGCAGCTTGGACGGAAACACTGAAGCTTTCTTT. Protein: CASSLDGNTEAFF.

This clone was seen once. This chain connects TRBV28 to TRBJ2-7; no definite D call. Trimming removed 7 bases from V and 0 bases from J, with 19 bases in between. Germline CDR1 and CDR2: MDHEN and SYDVKM. CDR3 length: 16 amino acids. The CDR3 loop reads CASTTNRGVISYEQYF. The DNA of the CDR3 is TGTGCCAGCACCACTAACAGAGGCGTTATCTCCTACGAGCAGTACTTC.

J is TRBJ2-2 and V is TRBV7-3; 13 nucleotides align to TRBD2. The CDR3 loop spans 17 amino acids. The ends lost 5 bases at V and 4 bases at J; junction bases unmatched: 7. From germline, CDR1 is SGHTA and CDR2 FQGTGA. This chain's CDR3 is CASSRRTSGRGTGELFF. DNA for the CDR3: TGTGCCAGCAGCCGTCGAACTAGCGGGAGGGGCACCGGGGAGCTGTTTTTT.

This clone occurred once. The gene calls are TRBV11-3 and TRBJ2-1; the match to TRBD1 covers 7 bases. The V gene end was trimmed by 2 bases and the J gene end by 10 bases; junction bases not matched to a gene: 5. CDR1 SGHNT and CDR2 YENEEA come from the germline V gene. The CDR3 loop spans 13 amino acids. The CDR3 nucleotides read TGTGCCAGCAGCTTAAGACAGGGCTGGGAGCAGTTCTTC. It is translated as CASSLRQGWEQFF.

V usage is TRBV5-6 and J usage is TRBJ1-2; D uncertain. Germline CDR1 and CDR2: SGHDT and YYEEEE. V was shortened by 4 bases and J by 4 bases, with 8 bases between the two germline ends. The CDR3 extends over 12 amino acids. CDR3 in DNA: TGTGCCAGCAGCCATATCCCCTATGGCTACACCTTC. Translation gives CASSHIPYGYTF.